This note documents a single T cell receptor beta chain sequence. What it binds is not known. Cultured CD4+ T cell DNA was sequenced using the Oncomine TCR Beta short-read assay. TCRdb reprocessed the PCR reads via MiXCR and lists one record per CDR3 protein. The sample records about 16,000 distinct CDR3 sequences, about 35% being singletons. The treatment denotes: roughly ten-day PBMC culture with coronavirus spike peptide pools or control peptides (ViraFEST assay). The sample belongs to a study of vaccination and CD4 T cells after COVID-19. V shed 5 bases and J shed 5 bases, with 10 bases lying between them. The CDR3 contains 12 residues. From germline, CDR1 is SGHRS and CDR2 YFSETQ.

The V call is TRBV5-1, the J call TRBJ2-5; D is ambiguous. The source of this sequence is a human donor with COVID-19. The sample consisted of cultured CD4+ T cells from blood. In DNA, the CDR3 is TGCGCCAGCAGTGAAGGGAAGGAGACCCAGTACTTC. Its protein product is CASSEGKETQYF.